This T cell receptor (beta chain) comes out of a study of cytomegalovirus exposure and HLA in healthy donors listed by TCRdb under 2017. Study-level background: An earlier analysis of approximately 640 of the donors reported roughly 270 Gb of sequence data and around 120 million unique TCR beta sequences from about 179 million T cells. Approximately 310 gigabases of sequencing data and 78 million or so unique TCR sequences were included in an early release covering roughly 700 HLA-typed donors. Of the 300 to 450 genotyped donors, 65% to 90% were placed in the genetic ancestry cluster associated with self-reported Caucasian donors. The study aimed to test whether signatures of past pathogen exposure could be identified by cataloging public T cell receptors. The study profiled the T cell repertoires of around 700 subjects by immunosequencing and related them to cytomegalovirus serostatus. In addition to the first cohort of around 670 subjects, a separate validation cohort of 130 or so different subjects was used. High-throughput TCR immunosequencing, statistical association of individual TCRs with disease status, and machine learning were combined to predict cytomegalovirus infection status. In a later analysis, previously published TCR beta repertoires from 670 or so donors were re-analyzed and high-resolution HLA genotyping was added so that TCR occurrence patterns could be studied. Rather than using new phenotypic data, the later analysis identified candidate immune exposures from TCR beta sequences and from how often those sequences occurred across donors. An earlier analysis of some 500 of the donors applied high-throughput TCR beta sequencing to assess whether each TCR beta V gene segment acted as functional or pseudogenic. Donor age, sex, ethnicity and CMV serostatus were compiled together with the repertoire data. A later genetic analysis used genome-wide SNP genotypes for about 65% of the roughly 700 donors, treating that subset as a discovery cohort. All discovery cohort repertoires had been generated using a single sequencing platform. Both class I and class II loci were covered by HLA typing, at four-digit resolution. The number of donors typed differed by locus, with about 629-630 for A, B, C, DRB1 and DQB1, around 560 for DQA1, 600 to 610 for DPA1, and approximately 470 for DPB1. Roughly five DR-DQ haplotypes were treated as single units for association and clustering because of strong linkage in the cohort. On average, approximately 250,000 unique TCR beta nucleotide sequences were sequenced per donor among more than 350 genotyped donors of the cohort, with about 19% of those sequences being non-productive.

Library generation was performed with the immunoSEQ multiplex PCR assay. For the multiplex PCR, a mixture combining 60 forward primers for TCR Vbeta segments and 13 reverse primers for TCR Jbeta segments was used. A multiplex PCR assay on genomic DNA amplified the CDR3 region of rearranged TCR beta genes. The amplified TCR beta libraries were sequenced on the Illumina HiSeq System as 87-base-pair reads. The authors processed their data as follows. Across the 670 or so repertoires, a later analysis counted approximately 75 million unique TCR beta chains, around 11 million of which were shared by at least two donors. Raw reads were error-corrected and collapsed into unique sequences with a nearest-neighbor algorithm that merged closely related sequences to remove PCR and sequencing errors. V, D and J gene segments were assigned by aligning CDR3 sequences to IMGT reference sequences. For a sequence to be retained, a match of at least six nucleotides to both a V gene segment and a J gene segment was required. A rearrangement was called productive if the CDR3 had no stop codons and remained in frame with V and J, and every other rearrangement was called non-productive. Following IMGT convention, CDR3 was defined as the stretch from the second conserved V-encoded cysteine to the conserved J-encoded phenylalanine. In an earlier analysis of more than 550 of the donors, sequences lacking an unambiguous match to a single V gene segment were excluded. In an earlier analysis of about 590 of the donors, a V segment was called functional when productive rearrangements were above 56.7%, and segregating when the standard deviation between donors exceeded 5%. A statistical classification framework was developed to diagnose cytomegalovirus status using the catalog of TCR beta chain sequences. In a later analysis, V and J genes were assigned by comparing TCR nucleotide sequences against IMGT/GENE-DB human TR gene sequences. A later analysis assigned CDR3 sequences and most-parsimonious VDJ recombination scenarios with the TCRdist pipeline. In a later analysis, each TCR beta chain was defined by its CDR3 amino acid sequence together with its V-gene family, and reads without a unique V-gene family were excluded. To address suspected cross-contamination and a sequencing artifact, a later analysis removed a few hundred highly shared, low-generation-probability nucleotide sequences. In a later analysis, a clonal expansion index for each public chain was calculated from normalized within-repertoire ranks of inferred template counts. In a later analysis, generation probabilities were computed with a VDJ recombination model fitted to out-of-frame rearrangements, and the resulting probabilities were checked against IGoR. Hypergeometric tests were used in a later analysis to score TCR-TCR, TCR-HLA and TCR-CMV co-occurrence, with a repertoire-size bias correction applied to the TCR pairs. False discovery rates were estimated in a later analysis by permuting HLA or CMV assignments 20 times. A later analysis grouped co-occurring TCRs with DBSCAN, adding TCRdist sequence similarity when clustering within HLA-allele-positive subsets. Co-occurrence clustering excluded repertoires with fewer than 30,000 or more than 120,000 public chains, plus five with anomalous nucleotide sharing. TCRdb retrieved this table from immuneACCESS and kept in-frame rearrangements only. Not all clones are present; in checked studies, unresolved V genes account for under half, and no reason is known for the remainder. That table furnishes V, J and clone size, whereas the DNA furnished D and trimming. In this sample the table shows about 190,000 clones, over 65% of which occur a single time. The ten most abundant clones make up approximately 2.9% of the sample.

Points the paper makes about the study in general: A later genetic analysis reported fewer N-insertions in productive TCRs among donors in an Asian-associated ancestry cluster than the approximately 670-donor mean. A further reported finding was that TCR beta sequences accurately predicted the HLA-A and HLA-B alleles for most subjects in the first cohort. Specific HLA alleles were associated with 16,951 TCR beta sequences at a false discovery rate of 0.05 in a later analysis. The authors suggested that the approach could potentially be generalized to other disease states and immunological phenotypes. According to a later analysis, TCR association rates differed among HLA loci, with DRB1 alleles showing the most associated TCRs and HLA-C alleles showing the fewest. In a later analysis, several top co-occurrence clusters were reported to appear linked to parvovirus B19, influenza, CMV and Epstein-Barr virus. A later analysis found that most CMV-associated TCR beta chains appeared HLA-restricted, with HLA associations seemingly driven largely by CMV exposure. Some IMGT-functional V segments, including TRBV6-2 and TRBV6-3, could not be told apart with the 87-base-pair reads, so those segments were excluded. In vitro tests confirmed that a few of the cytomegalovirus-associated TCR beta chains recognize cytomegalovirus antigens. The cohort was sequenced for TCR beta chains only, and without alpha or paired-chain data the features that could be detected were limited. For the cohort, immune exposure information was limited to CMV serostatus. HLA typing was unavailable for some donors at each locus, so association tests used only the typed subset. The classifier was reported to diagnose cytomegalovirus status with high specificity and sensitivity in both the original cohort and the validation cohort. Across donors, most TCR sequences were observed very rarely, whereas some public TCRs were present in many individuals. Strong co-occurrence of HLA alleles, especially DR and DQ, made assigning TCR associations to individual alleles difficult. An association between a missense DCLRE1C variant and V-gene and J-gene trimming of TCR beta chains was found in a later genetic analysis and replicated in an independent cohort. The earlier analysis of nearly 600 of the donors excluded 15 to 20 rarely observed V segments, including chromosome 9 orphons, because counts were too low. In the study, roughly 160 TCR beta chains were listed as associated with cytomegalovirus. Roughly uniform sequencing depth across donors was assumed in presence/absence analyses, although this assumption may not hold. Correlated functional status among segregating V segments might be attributable to linkage disequilibrium, but an unknown experimental factor could not be ruled out. Broadly in line with IMGT annotations, most TCR beta V segments showed up in productive rearrangements about 87% or about 30% of the time in an earlier analysis of around 550 of the donors. A later analysis found that HLA-associated TCR beta chains were more clonally expanded and had lower generation probabilities than equally common non-associated chains. A cluster of highly shared sequence variants was judged likely to be a technical artifact of the sequencing pipeline.

The cohort comprised fewer than 750 healthy bone marrow donors. All cohort members were sampled while nominally healthy, although unrecorded immune exposures were likely present. The donor was CMV seropositive and was included in the group of 290 or so seropositive cohort members. Every donor gave a peripheral blood sample, and the peripheral blood mononuclear cells from that sample were used for TCR beta sequencing. The Qiagen DNeasy Blood Extraction Kit was used to extract genomic DNA from the blood cell samples. Spanning cysteine to phenylalanine, the CDR3 consists of 12 amino acids. Only CDR3 DNA remains: 36 bases, in frame from the first base. At the junction V is shortened by 5 bases and J by 7 bases, with 11 bases in between. Sequences SEHNR (CDR1) and FQNEAQ (CDR2) are obtained from the germline V gene (reference sequence). As to this clone: The antigen it binds to is not known. No quality values exist for individual bases; no much larger clone is one base distant.

The receptor was derived from a woman aged 50 to 60 in good health and CMV-seropositive. The source material was PBMCs. The rearranged segments are TRBV7-9 and TRBJ1-2; a tentative D call is TRBD1 (6 bases match). The DNA sequence is given as TGTGCCAGCAGCAAACCACAGGGTGGCTACACCTTC. This is translated as CASSKPQGGYTF.